This TCR beta chain is drawn from a study of T-cell reconstitution after alpha-beta-depleted transplantation in children. The study, taken as a whole, reports: Newly produced T cells mostly accounted for T-cell counts and diversity one year post-transplant. Diversity of TCRbeta at day 60 was high in some patients, arising from surviving recipient T cells and thymic progenitors. Several hundred expanded graft clones reportedly were the source of alpha-beta T cells about two months after transplant.

Using unique molecular identifiers, the investigators prepared the TCRbeta library. Each CDR3 protein gets one entry after TCRdb re-called the PCR reads with MiXCR. The data hold a few hundred thousand distinct CDR3 sequences, with over 25% observed a single time. Germline V gene sequence: CDR1 SGHRS, CDR2 YFSETQ. V dropped 2 bases and J dropped 7 bases, with 16 bases sitting between them. The CDR3 is made up of 16 amino acids. For this clonotype: Its antigen is still unknown.

This clonotype was sampled from a boy under two years old with Wiskott-Aldrich syndrome, due to receive a stem cell transplant. Sequenced here: PBMCs, sampled before TCRalphabeta/CD19-depleted stem cell transplant. V and J are TRBV5-1 and TRBJ1-6; unclear D gene. The CDR3 spells CASSLSGPPGNSPLHF. CDR3 nucleotide sequence: TGCGCCAGCAGCTTAAGCGGGCCGCCAGGCAATTCACCCCTCCACTTT.